A selection of T cell receptor beta chains follows, all from one sample in a study of CD8 T cells in ankylosing spondylitis. Each CDR3 protein gets one entry after TCRdb re-called the 5' RACE reads with MiXCR. The sample lists around 490,000 distinct CDR3 sequences, approximately 5.3% occurring once. Sequencing was done on a sample of blood, either unsorted or a sorted T cell fraction (not recorded which). The receptors were gathered from a male donor with ankylosing spondylitis. The CDR3 runs from the conserved cysteine through the conserved F or W. D genes are given only for firm matches. Size is stated for part of the rows, as once, few or many counts, or as a class when the clone is expanded.

v_gene,abundance,d_gene,j_gene,CDR3aa,CDR3nt
TRBV20-1,many,-,TRBJ1-5,CSATPRGYGSNQPQHF,TGCAGTGCTACACCTAGAGGGTATGGTAGCAATCAGCCCCAGCATTTT
TRBV29-1,many,-,TRBJ2-1,CSVGEGIAYNEQFF,TGCAGCGTTGGGGAAGGGATAGCCTACAATGAGCAGTTCTTC
TRBV7-2,many,-,TRBJ2-1,CASSLAALRRDYNEQFF,TGTGCCAGCAGCTTAGCGGCCCTTAGGCGGGACTACAATGAGCAGTTCTTC
TRBV12-3/TRBV12-4,many,TRBD2,TRBJ2-5,CASGGRTSGIQETQYF,TGTGCCAGCGGGGGGCGGACTAGCGGGATCCAAGAGACCCAGTACTTC
TRBV12-3/TRBV12-4,many,-,TRBJ1-5,CASSWSELEPQHF,TGTGCCAGCAGTTGGTCGGAATTGGAGCCCCAGCATTTT
TRBV5-6,few,-,TRBJ2-5,CASSRPGSWGKETQYF,TGTGCCAGCAGCCGCCCCGGGAGCTGGGGGAAAGAGACCCAGTACTTC
TRBV6-1,-,TRBD1,TRBJ2-2,CASTIGGSNTGELFF,TGTGCCAGCACTATAGGGGGCAGTAACACCGGGGAGCTGTTTTTT
TRBV5-1,many,-,TRBJ2-1,CASSLLGGREQFF,TGCGCCAGCAGCCTCCTCGGAGGGCGGGAGCAGTTCTTC
TRBV20-1,many,-,TRBJ2-4,CSAPPGSKQNIQYF,TGCAGTGCCCCCCCCGGTTCGAAACAAAACATTCAGTACTTC
TRBV20-1,many,TRBD1,TRBJ1-4,CSAKRTGPGREKLFF,TGCAGTGCTAAAAGGACAGGGCCCGGGAGGGAAAAACTGTTTTTT
TRBV20-1,many,-,TRBJ2-1,CSARRRGTIYNEQFF,TGCAGTGCCAGACGACGGGGGACGATCTACAATGAGCAGTTCTTC
TRBV20-1,many,TRBD2,TRBJ2-2,CSAPREGNTGELFF,TGCAGTGCTCCCAGGGAGGGGAACACCGGGGAGCTGTTTTTT
TRBV6-1,many,-,TRBJ1-2,CASRTGLYGYTF,TGTGCCAGCAGGACAGGACTTTATGGCTACACCTTC
TRBV12-3/TRBV12-4,many,-,TRBJ2-7,CASSIYYEQYF,TGTGCCAGCAGTATTTACTACGAGCAGTACTTC
TRBV9,many,-,TRBJ2-7,CASSVGQNSYEQYF,TGTGCCAGCAGCGTAGGACAAAATAGCTACGAGCAGTACTTC
TRBV7-9,many,TRBD1,TRBJ2-7,CASSHPDRELREQYF,TGTGCCAGCAGCCACCCCGACAGGGAGTTACGCGAGCAGTACTTC
TRBV20-1,many,-,TRBJ1-2,CSASSGTLGYTF,TGCAGTGCTAGCTCAGGGACTCTGGGCTACACCTTC
TRBV6-1,many,TRBD1,TRBJ1-4,CASAAQGGNEKLFF,TGTGCCAGCGCCGCCCAGGGGGGTAATGAAAAACTGTTTTTT
TRBV14,-,-,TRBJ2-1,CASSSSVFYNEQFF,TGTGCCAGCAGCTCCTCTGTCTTTTACAATGAGCAGTTCTTC
TRBV5-1,many,TRBD1,TRBJ2-3,CASSLTTGQATQYF,TGCGCCAGCAGCTTGACGACAGGGCAGGCTACGCAGTATTTT
TRBV20-1,many,-,TRBJ1-4,CSAKLGHNEKLFF,TGCAGTGCTAAACTAGGACATAATGAAAAACTGTTTTTT
TRBV7-2,many,-,TRBJ2-2,CASSLIRTGELFF,TGTGCCAGCAGCTTAATTAGAACCGGGGAGCTGTTTTTT